Listed below are T cell receptor beta chains from one sample, sequenced in a study of post-analysis software for immune sequencing data. TCRdb re-analysed the PCR reads in MiXCR, keeping a single row per CDR3 protein. Seen here are 750,000 to 950,000 distinct CDR3 sequences, more than 45% observed once, and the top ten hold 4.9%. The specimen was blood. These receptors all come from a girl aged 5-17 years with multiple sclerosis. Both conserved end residues are part of each CDR3. The D gene is left open where the match is weak. Rows give clone size only sometimes, using once, few, many, or a class for an expanded clone.

TGTGCCAGCAGCGACGCAGGGAGTTCTGAAGCTTTCTTT	CASSDAGSSEAFF	-	TRBV5-4	-	TRBJ1-1
TGTGCCAGCAGCGTAAACAGTCGGAGCTCCTACGAGCAGTACTTC	CASSVNSRSSYEQYF	-	TRBV9	-	TRBJ2-7
TGTGCCAGCAGGACCTCCGGGACAGGGGGCAATGAGCAGTTCTTC	CASRTSGTGGNEQFF	few	TRBV28	TRBD1	TRBJ2-1
TGTGCCAGCAGTTTATACACAGGGGTAAATTCACCCCTCCACTTT	CASSLYTGVNSPLHF	-	TRBV27	TRBD1	TRBJ1-6
TGTGCCAGCAGCCTCGCCCCACTAGTCTTGGGCCAAGAGACCCAGTACTTC	CASSLAPLVLGQETQYF	-	TRBV7-6	-	TRBJ2-5
TGTGCCAGCAGCTTAGAACTAGCGGGAGGGTCCTACGAGCAGTACTTC	CASSLELAGGSYEQYF	few	TRBV7-2	TRBD2	TRBJ2-7
TGCGCCAGCAGCCCCGAGGGACTAGCGGGAGCTGGCGAGCAGTACTTC	CASSPEGLAGAGEQYF	few	TRBV5-1	TRBD2	TRBJ2-7
TGTGCCAGCAGCCAAGTTATGGGGGTCGAAGATACGCAGTATTTT	CASSQVMGVEDTQYF	-	TRBV4-2	-	TRBJ2-3
TGCAGTGCTAGTTCCGGTCCCTACGAGCAGTACTTC	CSASSGPYEQYF	-	TRBV20-1	-	TRBJ2-7
TGCGCCAGCAGCCTCATCCCACAGGGGGCGGCGAACACTGAAGCTTTCTTT	CASSLIPQGAANTEAFF	-	TRBV5-1	TRBD1	TRBJ1-1
TGCACCTCGGGGGCTTACAATGAGCAGTTCTTC	CTSGAYNEQFF	-	TRBV20-1	-	TRBJ2-1
TGCAGTGCTAGAGAGTCGGGCGGCAGGCCCATCGAGCAGTACTTC	CSARESGGRPIEQYF	-	TRBV20-1	-	TRBJ2-7
TGCAGTGCCAAACACGAAAGCTCCTACGAGCAGTACTTC	CSAKHESSYEQYF	-	TRBV20-1	-	TRBJ2-7
TGTGCCAGCAGCTTAAGGGACAGGACCCGCGATGAGCTAGCGCTATACAATGAGCAGTTCTTC	CASSLRDRTRDELALYNEQFF	-	TRBV11-2	TRBD1	TRBJ2-1